Presented here are 6 T cell receptor beta chains from one specimen sequenced in a study of CD8 T cells in ankylosing spondylitis. Study results and limitations: Fewer than ten highly homologous variants made up a TCR beta motif that seemed to typify ankylosing spondylitis blood.

These receptors' targets are unknown. Each CDR3 protein is one row after TCRdb ran MiXCR on the 5' RACE reads. Seen here are roughly 300,000 distinct CDR3 sequences, 7% to 9% observed once, and the top ten hold roughly 14%. Specimen: blood, either unsorted or a sorted T cell fraction (not recorded which). These receptors all come from a male donor with ankylosing spondylitis.

This clonotype was counted many times. The chain has TRBV5-1 and TRBJ1-1; perhaps TRBD1 as D (6 bases). The V gene's germline CDR1 is SGHRS and CDR2 YFSETQ. The CDR3 runs 16 residues. V was clipped by 1 base and J by 0 bases, with 13 bases between them. CDR3 in amino acids: CASSLRIGQLNTEAFF. Here the CDR3 DNA reads TGCGCCAGCAGCTTGCGCATCGGACAGTTGAACACTGAAGCTTTCTTT.

This clonotype occurred many times. In DNA, the CDR3 is TGTGCCAGCAGTCGGCTTTCGGGGGGCTACACCTTC. Residues: CASSRLSGGYTF. The rearrangement joins TRBV12-3 or TRBV12-4 to TRBJ1-2, with D unclear. Trimming pared 5 bases from V and 8 bases from J, leaving 12 bases between. CDR3 length equals 12 residues.

This clonotype was recorded a few times. The chain combines TRBV4-3 with TRBJ2-3; 11 bases line up with TRBD1. The germline CDR1 and CDR2 sequences are LGHNA and YSLEER. Unmatched junction bases numbered 4, after V lost 3 bases and J lost 2 bases. The CDR3 consists of 16 residues. The CDR3 loop is CASSHGQGAYTDTQYF. CDR3 nucleotide sequence: TGCGCCAGCAGCCACGGACAGGGGGCTTACACAGATACGCAGTATTTT.

This clonotype was counted many times. This chain uses TRBV24-1 with TRBJ2-5; maybe TRBD1 (5 bases). The CDR3 totals 12 residues. The V end lost 3 bases, the J end lost 11 bases, and 12 bases lay between the germline ends. Germline loops: CDR1 KGHDR, CDR2 SFDVKD. CDR3 sequence (DNA): TGTGCCACCAGTGATGCTCCAGGGTCTCAGTACTTC. Residues: CATSDAPGSQYF.

This clonotype appeared a few times. The chain joins TRBV7-9 to TRBJ2-2, with TRBD2 as a possible D gene (5 bases). Germline values: CDR1 SEHNR, CDR2 FQNEAQ (reference sequence). CDR3 length: 16 amino acids. The V end lost 7 bases, the J end lost 3 bases, and 18 bases lay between the germline ends. The DNA of the CDR3 is TGTGCCAGCACCTCCGGGGTAGTTGCGGACACCGGGGAGCTGTTTTTT. It specifies CASTSGVVADTGELFF.

This chain links TRBV6-5 with TRBJ2-5; D is unclear. Germline values: CDR1 MNHEY, CDR2 SVGAGI. The CDR3 is 14 amino acids. Trimming pared 0 bases from V and 7 bases from J, leaving 12 bases between. CDR3 sequence reads: CASSYSDRSRTQYF. The CDR3 DNA reads as TGTGCCAGCAGTTACTCGGACCGCTCTAGGACCCAGTACTTC.